The sequence of this T cell receptor (beta chain) was determined in a study of blood T cell repertoires in COVID-19. Study-wide context: Some COVID-19 samples were acute and others convalescent; all came from the United States, Italy and Spain.

Original handling: Researchers report that nucleated cell counts were estimated from reference gene primer amplification. Sequencing used immunoSEQ multiplex PCR; TCRdb keeps in-frame clones, though not all of them. That table is the source of V, J and clone size, and D and trimming were worked out from the DNA. Altogether fewer than 200,000 clones are present, around 81% being singletons, with the ten largest covering approximately 7.6%. The CDR3 has 15 amino acids. Between the trimmed V and J ends, which lost 4 bases and 0 bases, there was a span of 13 bases. CDR1 SGHNT and CDR2 YYREEE come from the germline V gene (reference sequence).

The sample taken for sequencing was peripheral blood. This sequence was found in an elderly woman with COVID-19, enrolled during active disease. The chain joins TRBV5-4 to TRBJ1-2; D not resolved. As DNA, the CDR3 is TGTGCCAGCAGCCCACCAGCGCCGACTAACTATGGCTACACCTTC. Protein: CASSPPAPTNYGYTF.